This TCR beta chain was sequenced during a study of blood T cell repertoires in COVID-19. Across the study: Acute-phase and convalescent COVID-19 samples originated in the United States, Italy and Spain. PBMCs, B-cell-depleted T cells, or T cells were the source of the cDNA or gDNA that made up the material.

Trimming removed 0 bases from V and 3 bases from J, with 12 bases in between. The CDR3 totals 15 residues. CDR1 and CDR2 (germline): SGHRS, YFSETQ. Authors' analysis steps: Reference gene primer amplification in the assay estimated nucleated cell counts. Profiling relied on immunoSEQ multiplex PCR, and the TCRdb table lists in-frame clones only, not all of them. The V and J calls and the clone size are those of that table, but D and trimming were determined from the DNA. The repertoire holds fewer than 95,000 clones, with 87% as singletons. The sequence came from a male donor with acute or convalescent COVID-19. The chain uses TRBV5-1 and TRBJ2-5, with D perhaps matching TRBD2 (6 bases). Input material: peripheral blood. As DNA, the CDR3 is TGCGCCAGCAGCTTGGCCGGGACTCAAAAAGAGACCCAGTACTTC. Protein product: CASSLAGTQKETQYF.